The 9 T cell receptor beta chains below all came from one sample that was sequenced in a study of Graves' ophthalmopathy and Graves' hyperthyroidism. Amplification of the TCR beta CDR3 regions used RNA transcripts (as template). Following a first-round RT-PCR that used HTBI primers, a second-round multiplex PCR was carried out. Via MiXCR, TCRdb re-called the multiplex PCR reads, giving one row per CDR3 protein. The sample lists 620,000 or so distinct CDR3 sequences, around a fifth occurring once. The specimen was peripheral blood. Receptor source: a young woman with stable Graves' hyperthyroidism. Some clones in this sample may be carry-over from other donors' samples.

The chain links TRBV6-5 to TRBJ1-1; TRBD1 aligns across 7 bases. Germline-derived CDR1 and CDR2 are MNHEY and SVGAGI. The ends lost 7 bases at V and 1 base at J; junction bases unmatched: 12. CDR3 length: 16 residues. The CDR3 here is CASTFLAGGGNTEAFF. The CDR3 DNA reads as TGTGCCAGCACTTTCCTTGCAGGGGGAGGGAACACTGAAGCTTTCTTT.

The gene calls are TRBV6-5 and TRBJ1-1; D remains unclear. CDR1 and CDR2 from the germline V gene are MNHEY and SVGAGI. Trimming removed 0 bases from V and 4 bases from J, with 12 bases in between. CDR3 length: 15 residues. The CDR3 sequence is CASSYSGFLGTEAFF. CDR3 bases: TGTGCCAGCAGTTACTCCGGGTTTTTGGGCACTGAAGCTTTCTTT.

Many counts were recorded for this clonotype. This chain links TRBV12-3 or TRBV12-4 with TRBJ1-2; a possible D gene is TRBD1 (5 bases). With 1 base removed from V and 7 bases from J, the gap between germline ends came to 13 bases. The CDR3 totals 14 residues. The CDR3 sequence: CASSLEWQGFGYTF. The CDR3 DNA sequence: TGTGCCAGCAGTTTAGAGTGGCAGGGCTTTGGCTACACCTTC.

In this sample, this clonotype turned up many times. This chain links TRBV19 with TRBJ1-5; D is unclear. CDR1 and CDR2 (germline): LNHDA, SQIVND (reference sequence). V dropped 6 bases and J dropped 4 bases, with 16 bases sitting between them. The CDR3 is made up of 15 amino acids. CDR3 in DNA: TGTGCCAGTAGGGCCGTGGCACGGCCGAATCAGCCCCAGCATTTT. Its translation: CASRAVARPNQPQHF. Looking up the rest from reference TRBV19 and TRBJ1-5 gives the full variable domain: DGGITQSPKYLFRKEGQNVTLSCEQNLNHDAMYWYRQDPGQGLRLIYYSQIVNDFQKGDIAEGYSVSREKKESFPLTVTSAQKNPTAFYLCASRAVARPNQPQHFGDGTRLSIL.

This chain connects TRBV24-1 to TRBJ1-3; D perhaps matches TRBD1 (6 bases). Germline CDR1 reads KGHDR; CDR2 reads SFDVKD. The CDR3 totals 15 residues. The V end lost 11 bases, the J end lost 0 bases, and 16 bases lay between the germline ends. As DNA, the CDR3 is TGTGCCAACGGGACAAGGGAGAGCTCTGGAAACACCATATATTTT. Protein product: CANGTRESSGNTIYF.

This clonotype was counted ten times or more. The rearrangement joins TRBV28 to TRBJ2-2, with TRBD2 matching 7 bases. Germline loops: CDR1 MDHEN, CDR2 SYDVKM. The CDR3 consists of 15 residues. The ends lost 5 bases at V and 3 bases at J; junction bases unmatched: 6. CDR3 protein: CASSEGGSYTGELFF. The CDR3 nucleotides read TGTGCCAGCAGTGAGGGCGGGAGTTACACCGGGGAGCTGTTTTTT.

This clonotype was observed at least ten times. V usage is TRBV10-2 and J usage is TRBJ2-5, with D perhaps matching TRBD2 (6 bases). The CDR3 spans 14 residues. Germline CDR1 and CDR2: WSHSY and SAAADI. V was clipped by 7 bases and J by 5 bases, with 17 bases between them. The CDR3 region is CASIPTRSWETQYF. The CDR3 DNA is TGCGCCAGCATCCCGACTAGATCTTGGGAGACCCAGTACTTC.

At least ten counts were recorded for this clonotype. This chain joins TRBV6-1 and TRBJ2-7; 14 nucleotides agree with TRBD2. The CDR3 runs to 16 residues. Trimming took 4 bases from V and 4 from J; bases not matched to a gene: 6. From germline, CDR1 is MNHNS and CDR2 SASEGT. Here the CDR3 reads CASSAGLAGVGYEQYF. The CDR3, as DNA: TGTGCCAGCAGTGCGGGACTAGCGGGAGTAGGATACGAGCAGTACTTC.

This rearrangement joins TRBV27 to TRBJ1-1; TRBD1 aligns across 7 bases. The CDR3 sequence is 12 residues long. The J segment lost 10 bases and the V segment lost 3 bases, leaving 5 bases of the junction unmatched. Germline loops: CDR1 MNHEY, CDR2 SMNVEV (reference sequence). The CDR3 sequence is CASSLYRGRAFF. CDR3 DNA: TGTGCCAGCAGTTTGTACAGGGGTCGAGCTTTCTTT.